This TCR beta chain was documented in a study of type 1 and type 2 diabetes patients. The wider study: The cohort mixed type 1 diabetes, type 2 diabetes and nondiabetic donors.

The PCR template was genomic DNA. A primer set of 30 forward and 13 reverse primers amplified the CDR3. Via MiXCR, TCRdb re-called the multiplex PCR reads, giving one row per CDR3 protein. Of about 290,000 distinct CDR3 sequences listed, roughly 44% are singletons. Study outcomes and limitations: Between type 2 diabetes and control samples, V and J usage averaged around 0.97 correlation.

Trimming at V came to 5 bases and at J to 5 bases, leaving 4 bases not matched to a gene. Looked up from germline, CDR1 is DFQATT and CDR2 is SNEGSKA (reference sequence). The CDR3 contains 14 residues. Roughly 10 milliliters of peripheral blood were drawn from each donor. Concerning this clonotype itself: What it recognizes is unknown.

The source is a man aged 18-30 years with type 2 diabetes. Sequenced material: peripheral blood mononuclear cells (PBMCs). J is TRBJ2-3 and V is TRBV20-1; TRBD2 aligns across 13 bases. The CDR3 DNA sequence: TGCAGTGCTGGACTAGCGGGGGTAGAAGATACGCAGTATTTT. This sequence encodes CSAGLAGVEDTQYF.